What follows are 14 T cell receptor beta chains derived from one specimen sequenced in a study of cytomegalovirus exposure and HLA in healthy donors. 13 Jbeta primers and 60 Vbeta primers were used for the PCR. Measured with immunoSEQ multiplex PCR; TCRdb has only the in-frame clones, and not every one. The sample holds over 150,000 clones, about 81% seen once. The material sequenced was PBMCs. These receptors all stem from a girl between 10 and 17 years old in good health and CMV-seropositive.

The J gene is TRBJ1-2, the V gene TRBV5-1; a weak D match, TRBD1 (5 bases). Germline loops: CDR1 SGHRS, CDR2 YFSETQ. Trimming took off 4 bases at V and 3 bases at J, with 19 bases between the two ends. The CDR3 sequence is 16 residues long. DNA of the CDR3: TGCGCCAGCAGCATGGGACTTGGAGGGTTAGACTATGGCTACACCTTC. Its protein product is CASSMGLGGLDYGYTF.

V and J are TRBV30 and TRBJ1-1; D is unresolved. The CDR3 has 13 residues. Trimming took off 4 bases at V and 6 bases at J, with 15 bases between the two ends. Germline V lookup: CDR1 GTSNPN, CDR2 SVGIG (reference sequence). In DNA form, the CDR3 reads TGTGCCTGGACCCAACCCTTGACTCCTGAAGCTTTCTTT. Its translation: CAWTQPLTPEAFF.

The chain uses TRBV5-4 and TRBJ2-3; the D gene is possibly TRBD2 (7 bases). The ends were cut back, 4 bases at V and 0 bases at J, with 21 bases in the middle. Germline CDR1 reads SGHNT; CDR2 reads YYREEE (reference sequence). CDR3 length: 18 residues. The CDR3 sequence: CASSKTLLGGGSTDTQYF. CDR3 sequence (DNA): TGTGCCAGCAGCAAAACTCTCCTAGGGGGAGGGAGCACAGATACGCAGTATTTT.

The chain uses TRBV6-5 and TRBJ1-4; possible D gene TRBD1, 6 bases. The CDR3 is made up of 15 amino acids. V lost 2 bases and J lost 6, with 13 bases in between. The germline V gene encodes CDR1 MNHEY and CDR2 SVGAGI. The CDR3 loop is CASSYRIGGHEKLFF. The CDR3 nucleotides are TGTGCCAGCAGTTACCGGATAGGGGGTCATGAAAAACTGTTTTTT.

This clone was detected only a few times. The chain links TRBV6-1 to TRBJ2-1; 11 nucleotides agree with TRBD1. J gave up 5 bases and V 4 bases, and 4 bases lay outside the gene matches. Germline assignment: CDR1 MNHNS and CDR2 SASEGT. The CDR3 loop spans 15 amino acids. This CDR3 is CASSADRGLHNEQFF. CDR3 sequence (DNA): TGTGCCAGCAGTGCGGACAGGGGGCTCCACAATGAGCAGTTCTTC.

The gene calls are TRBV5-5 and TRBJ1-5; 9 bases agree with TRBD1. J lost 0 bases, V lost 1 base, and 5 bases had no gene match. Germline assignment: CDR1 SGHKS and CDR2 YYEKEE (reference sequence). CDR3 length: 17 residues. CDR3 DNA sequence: TGTGCCAGCAGCTTGCCGGGACAGGGTTATAGCAATCAGCCCCAGCATTTT. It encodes CASSLPGQGYSNQPQHF.

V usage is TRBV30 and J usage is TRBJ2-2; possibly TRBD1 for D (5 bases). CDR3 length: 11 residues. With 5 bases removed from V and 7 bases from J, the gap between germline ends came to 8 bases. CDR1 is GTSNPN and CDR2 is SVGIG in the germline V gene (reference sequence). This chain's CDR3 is CAWSQGGELFF. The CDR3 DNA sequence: TGTGCCTGGTCCCAGGGCGGGGAGCTGTTTTTT.

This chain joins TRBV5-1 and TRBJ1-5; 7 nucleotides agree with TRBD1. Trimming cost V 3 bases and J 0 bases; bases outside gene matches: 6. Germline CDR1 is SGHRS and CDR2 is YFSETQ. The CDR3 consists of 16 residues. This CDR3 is CASSWAPGGSNQPQHF. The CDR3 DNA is TGCGCCAGCAGCTGGGCCCCAGGGGGTAGCAATCAGCCCCAGCATTTT.

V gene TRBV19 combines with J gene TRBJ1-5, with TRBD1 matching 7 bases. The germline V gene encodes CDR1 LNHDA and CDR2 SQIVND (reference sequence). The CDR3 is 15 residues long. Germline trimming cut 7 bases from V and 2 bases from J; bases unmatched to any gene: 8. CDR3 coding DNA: TGTGCCAGTATGATCCAGGGGGAAGGCAATCAGCCCCAGCATTTT. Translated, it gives CASMIQGEGNQPQHF.

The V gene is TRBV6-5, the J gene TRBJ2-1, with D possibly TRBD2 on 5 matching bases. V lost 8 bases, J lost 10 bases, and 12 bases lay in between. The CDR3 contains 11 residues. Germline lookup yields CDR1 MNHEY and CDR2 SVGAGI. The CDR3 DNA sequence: TGTGCCAGCGCAACTCCGGGGGAGCAGTTCTTC. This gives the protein CASATPGEQFF.

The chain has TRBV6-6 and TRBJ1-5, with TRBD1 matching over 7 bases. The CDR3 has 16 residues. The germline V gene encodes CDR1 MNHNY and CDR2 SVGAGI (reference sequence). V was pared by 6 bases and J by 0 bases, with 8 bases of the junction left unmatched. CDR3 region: CASSWAYRGSNQPQHF. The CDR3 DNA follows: TGTGCCAGCAGCTGGGCCTACAGGGGTAGCAATCAGCCCCAGCATTTT.

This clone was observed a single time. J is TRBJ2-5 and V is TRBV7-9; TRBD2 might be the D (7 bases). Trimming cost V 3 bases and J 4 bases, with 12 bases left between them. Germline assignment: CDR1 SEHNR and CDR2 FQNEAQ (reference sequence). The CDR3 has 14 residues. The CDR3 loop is CASSLKGGGETQYF. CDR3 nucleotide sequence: TGTGCCAGCAGCTTGAAGGGGGGGGGAGAGACCCAGTACTTC.

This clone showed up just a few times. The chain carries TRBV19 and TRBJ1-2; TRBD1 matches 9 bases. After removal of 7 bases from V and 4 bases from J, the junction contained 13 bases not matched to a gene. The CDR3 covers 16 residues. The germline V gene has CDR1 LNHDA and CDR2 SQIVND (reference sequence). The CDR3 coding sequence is TGTGCCAGTAAGGGACAGGGTGGGATCGGTACCTATGGCTACACCTTC. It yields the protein CASKGQGGIGTYGYTF.

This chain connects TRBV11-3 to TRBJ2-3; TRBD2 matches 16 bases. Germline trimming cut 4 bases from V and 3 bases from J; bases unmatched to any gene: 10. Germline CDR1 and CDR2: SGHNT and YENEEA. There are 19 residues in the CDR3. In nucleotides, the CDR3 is TGTGCCAGCAGCTCGCCTGGGACTAGCGGGGGGGCCATGACAGATACGCAGTATTTT. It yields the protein CASSSPGTSGGAMTDTQYF.